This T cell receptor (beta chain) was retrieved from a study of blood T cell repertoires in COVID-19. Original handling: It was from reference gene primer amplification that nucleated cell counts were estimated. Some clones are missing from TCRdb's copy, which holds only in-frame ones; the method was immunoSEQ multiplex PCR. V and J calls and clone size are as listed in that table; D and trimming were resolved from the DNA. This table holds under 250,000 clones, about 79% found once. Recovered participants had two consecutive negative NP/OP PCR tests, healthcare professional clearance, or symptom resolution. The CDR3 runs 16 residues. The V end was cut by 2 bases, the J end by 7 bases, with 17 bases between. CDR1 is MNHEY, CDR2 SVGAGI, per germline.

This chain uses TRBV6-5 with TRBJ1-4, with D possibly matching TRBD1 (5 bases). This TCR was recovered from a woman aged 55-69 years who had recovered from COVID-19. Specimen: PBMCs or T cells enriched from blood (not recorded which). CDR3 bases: TGTGCCAGCAGTTACCTCCCCGGCAGGGAGGTTGAAAAACTGTTTTTT. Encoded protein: CASSYLPGREVEKLFF.